The 12 T cell receptor beta chains given below trace back to one sample, sequenced in a study of regulatory T cells in long-lasting Graves disease. Described time point: newly diagnosed GD, antithyroid drugs for less than 3 months. RNA from PBMCs was the source of the TCR library. Both iRepertoire HTBI primers and Arm-PCR of CDR3 regions were used to build the TCR beta libraries. TCRdb passed the multiplex PCR reads through MiXCR, listing each CDR3 protein once. The sample carries fewer than 550,000 distinct CDR3 sequences, roughly 15% recorded once. This same sample was also taken into another study, of T cells in Graves' hyperthyroidism and ophthalmopathy.

The sample was peripheral blood mononuclear cells (PBMCs), taken at new diagnosis, from a patient treated with antithyroid drugs. These receptors were collected from a woman between 18 and 29 years old with Graves disease.

This sequence joins TRBV28 and TRBJ2-1; 16 bases map to TRBD2. Germline V CDR1 and CDR2: MDHEN, SYDVKM. CDR3 length: 21 amino acids. V trimming: 3 bases; J trimming: 6 bases; junction bases outside the gene matches: 17. The CDR3 is CASSLWGKDMGLAGGGNEQFF. The CDR3 DNA reads as TGTGCCAGCAGTTTGTGGGGGAAAGATATGGGACTAGCGGGAGGGGGCAATGAGCAGTTCTTC.

There are many counts of this clonotype. Its ends do not fully match the called genes, so a read error is possible. J is TRBJ2-2 and V is TRBV30, with D possibly TRBD2 on 6 matching bases. CDR1 is GTSNPN and CDR2 is SVGIG in the germline V gene (reference sequence). The CDR3 contains 14 residues. The CDR3 protein is CAGRRVTGTGELFF. In nucleotides, the CDR3 is TGTGCCGGGAGGAGGGTCACGGGCACCGGGGAGCTGTTTTTT.

This clonotype showed up many times. The chain uses TRBV3-1 and TRBJ1-1; unclear D gene. Germline V gene lookup returns CDR1 LGHDT and CDR2 YNNKEL (reference sequence). The V and J ends lost 0 bases and 5 bases respectively, with 7 bases between them. CDR3 size: 13 residues. The CDR3 DNA reads TGTGCCAGCAGCCAAGATGCGGTTACTGAAGCTTTCTTT. It codes for CASSQDAVTEAFF.

Ten or more counts support this clonotype. V is TRBV28 and J is TRBJ2-3, with TRBD2 matching over 9 bases. Germline V gene data show CDR1 as MDHEN and CDR2 as SYDVKM. J lost 5 bases, V lost 3 bases, and 6 bases had no gene match. The CDR3 is 15 residues long. The DNA for the CDR3 is TGTGCCAGCAGTTTTTCCAGCGGGGGGCGAGATACGCAGTATTTT. Amino acid sequence: CASSFSSGGRDTQYF.

This clonotype has a handful of counts. This rearrangement joins TRBV5-1 to TRBJ2-3; TRBD1 matches at 8 bases. Germline CDR1 SGHRS, CDR2 YFSETQ. J was trimmed by 5 bases and V by 4 bases; bases with no gene match: 6. The CDR3 is made up of 14 amino acids. DNA for the CDR3: TGCGCCAGCAGCCTGGACAGGGAAGGAGATACGCAGTATTTT. Translated: CASSLDREGDTQYF.

In this sample, this clonotype turned up a few times. The V call is TRBV25-1, the J call TRBJ2-1, with D perhaps TRBD1 (7 bases). The CDR3 contains 18 residues. V lost 4 bases, J lost 0 bases, and 19 bases lay in between. Germline V lookup: CDR1 MGHDK, CDR2 SYGVNS. The CDR3 protein is CASSARQGLGSSYNEQFF. As DNA, the CDR3 is TGTGCCAGCAGTGCCAGACAGGGCCTCGGGAGCTCCTACAATGAGCAGTTCTTC.

This clonotype was counted at least ten times. This rearrangement joins TRBV3-1 to TRBJ2-3; 7 bases line up with TRBD2. With 0 bases clipped from V and 6 bases from J, the junction kept 12 bases outside the gene matches. The CDR3 loop spans 17 amino acids. Germline assignment: CDR1 LGHDT and CDR2 YNNKEL (reference sequence). CDR3 loop: CASSQDISGGWRDTQYF. CDR3 nucleotide sequence: TGTGCCAGCAGCCAAGATATTTCGGGGGGATGGAGGGATACGCAGTATTTT.

This clonotype has a handful of counts. This rearrangement joins TRBV6-2 or TRBV6-3 to TRBJ1-2, with D hard to call. This CDR3 has 14 amino acids. With 2 bases removed from V and 8 bases from J, the gap between germline ends came to 15 bases. The germline V gene encodes CDR1 MNHEY and CDR2 SVGEGT. The CDR3 reads CASSYDEALGGYTF. The DNA for the CDR3 is TGTGCCAGCAGTTACGACGAGGCTCTCGGCGGCTACACCTTC.

This clonotype was counted only a few times. This chain connects TRBV27 to TRBJ1-4; D not certain. The CDR3 consists of 17 residues. CDR1 is MNHEY, CDR2 SMNVEV, per germline (reference sequence). V dropped 4 bases and J dropped 0 bases, with 15 bases sitting between them. CDR3 DNA: TGTGCCAGCAGTTCCCAACGGGTCCAGGCAACTAATGAAAAACTGTTTTTT. Translating gives CASSSQRVQATNEKLFF.

This clonotype was seen only a few times. V usage is TRBV9 and J usage is TRBJ2-3; 9 bases are shared with TRBD2. The CDR3 totals 17 residues. Unmatched junction bases numbered 9, after V lost 1 base and J lost 3 bases. The germline CDR1 and CDR2 sequences are SGDLS and YYNGEE. The CDR3 loop reads CASSVSTGAGGTDTQYF. Written as DNA, the CDR3 is TGTGCCAGCAGCGTATCCACGGGAGCGGGAGGAACAGATACGCAGTATTTT.

This clonotype was detected once. This chain uses TRBV30 with TRBJ1-1, with 7 bases aligning to TRBD1. V trimming: 6 bases; J trimming: 0 bases; junction bases outside the gene matches: 4. CDR1 and CDR2 (germline): GTSNPN, SVGIG (reference sequence). This CDR3 has 13 amino acids. CDR3 DNA sequence: TGTGCCTGTGCGACAGGGATGAACACTGAAGCTTTCTTT. This translates into CACATGMNTEAFF.

At least ten counts were recorded for this clonotype. The CDR3 sequence is CASSLRGDSQETQYF. The CDR3 DNA sequence: TGTGCCAGCAGCTTACGCGGGGACAGCCAAGAGACCCAGTACTTC. The chain links TRBV7-2 to TRBJ2-5; D may be TRBD1 (7 bases). Germline V gives CDR1 SGHTA, CDR2 FQGNSA. This CDR3 contains 15 residues. Trimming removed 2 bases at V and 1 base at J, with 11 bases between.